The text below deals with one T cell receptor beta chain. Per germline, CDR1 SQVTM and CDR2 ANQGSEA. This CDR3 region has 12 residues. Trimming removed 7 bases from V and 4 bases from J; junction bases left unmatched: 5. Total RNA amounts of at least 6 micrograms were extracted per sample. The entry originates in a study of blood T cells in healthy people across ages. Study information: Researchers report that template switching captured about one barcoded beta molecule per two T cells.

Primed by a sample-barcoded 5' primer and a J-beta primer mix, a second PCR proceeded for 7 to 11 cycles. Each CDR3 protein is one row after TCRdb ran MiXCR on the 5' RACE reads. The sample lists approximately 880,000 distinct CDR3 sequences, about 48% occurring once. V usage is TRBV29-1 and J usage is TRBJ1-2; 8 bases are a match to TRBD1. The sample comprised blood. This TCR was recovered from a man aged 25 to 45 in good health. The CDR3 protein is CSAQDRAYGYTF. The CDR3 coding sequence is TGCAGCGCTCAGGACAGGGCCTATGGCTACACCTTC.